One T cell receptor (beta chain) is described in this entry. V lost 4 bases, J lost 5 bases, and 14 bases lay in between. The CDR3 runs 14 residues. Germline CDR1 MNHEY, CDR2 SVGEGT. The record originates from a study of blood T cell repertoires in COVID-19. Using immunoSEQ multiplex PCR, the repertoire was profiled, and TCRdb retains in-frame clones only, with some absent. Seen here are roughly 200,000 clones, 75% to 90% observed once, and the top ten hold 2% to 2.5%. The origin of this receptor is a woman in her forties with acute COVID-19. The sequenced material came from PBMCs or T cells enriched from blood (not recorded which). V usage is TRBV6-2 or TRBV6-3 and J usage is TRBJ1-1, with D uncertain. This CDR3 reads CASSSRRGWTEAFF. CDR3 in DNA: TGTGCCAGCAGTTCACGGCGGGGATGGACTGAAGCTTTCTTT.